One and the same sample provided the 31 T cell receptor beta chains below, sequenced in a study of identical twins. TCRdb independently ran MiXCR on the 5' RACE reads; one entry per CDR3 protein. Among roughly 690,000 distinct CDR3 sequences listed, approximately 22% were seen once. This sample was shared with a second study, whose subject was T cells expressing NK-cell markers.

The sequencing sample was made of PBMCs. These receptor sequences come from a woman between 18 and 30 years old in good health.

The V call is TRBV10-1, the J call TRBJ1-1; D is unresolved. The length of the CDR3 is 13 residues. Germline values: CDR1 WNHNN, CDR2 SYGVQD (reference sequence). V was clipped by 0 bases and J by 4 bases, with 6 bases between them. The CDR3 spells CASSESESTEAFF. Here the CDR3 DNA reads TGCGCCAGCAGTGAGTCAGAGTCCACTGAAGCTTTCTTT.

This chain links TRBV4-2 with TRBJ2-3; no firm D call. CDR1 is LGHNA and CDR2 is YNFKEQ in the germline V gene. Trimming stripped 4 bases from V and 4 bases from J, with 12 bases between. The CDR3 loop spans 14 amino acids. CDR3 region: CASSRWSPPDTQYF. CDR3 DNA: TGTGCCAGCAGCCGCTGGTCCCCGCCAGATACGCAGTATTTT.

This clonotype was observed a handful of times. CDR3 protein: CSARDVRGSTDTQYF. CDR3 in DNA: TGCAGTGCTAGAGATGTGAGGGGTTCGACAGATACGCAGTATTTT. The chain couples TRBV20-1 to TRBJ2-3; D could derive from TRBD1 or TRBD2 (5 bases each). From germline, CDR1 is DFQATT and CDR2 SNEGSKA (reference sequence). The CDR3 contains 15 residues. V lost 0 bases to trimming and J lost 3 bases, with 13 bases between them.

This clonotype has a handful of counts. J is TRBJ2-3 and V is TRBV5-6, with a weak D call TRBD1 (7 bases). Trimming removed 4 bases at V and 6 bases at J, with 18 bases between. The CDR3 loop spans 15 amino acids. CDR1 is SGHDT, CDR2 YYEEEE, per germline. The DNA for the CDR3 is TGTGCCAGCAGCAAGGCGTCAGGGGGGTATGATACGCAGTATTTT. It specifies CASSKASGGYDTQYF.

J is TRBJ2-1 and V is TRBV20-1, with TRBD2 identical over 11 bases. The length of the CDR3 is 16 residues. The junction had 13 bases not matched to a gene; V was cut back by 5 bases and J by 7 bases. Looked up from germline, CDR1 is DFQATT and CDR2 is SNEGSKA (reference sequence). The CDR3 DNA reads as TGCAGTGCTCGCCATCTACTAGCGGGAGTAAGGAATGAGCAGTTCTTC. Protein sequence: CSARHLLAGVRNEQFF.

The chain carries TRBV9 and TRBJ2-1; D gene uncertain. Trimming took 5 bases from V and 9 from J, leaving 15 bases between them. Germline V gene lookup returns CDR1 SGDLS and CDR2 YYNGEE. This CDR3 spans 13 amino acids. The CDR3 reads CASSVSGGGEQFF. CDR3 nucleotides: TGTGCCAGCAGTGTTTCGGGTGGTGGTGAGCAGTTCTTC. Complete variable domain (other parts from reference TRBV9 and TRBJ2-1): DSGVTQTPKHLITATGQRVTLRCSPRSGDLSVYWYQQSLDQGLQFLIQYYNGEERAKGNILERFSAQQFPDLHSELNLSSLELGDSALYFCASSVSGGGEQFFGPGTRLTVL.

This clonotype was counted between two and nine times. The genes are TRBV20-1 and TRBJ2-3, with a tentative D call TRBD2 (5 bases). CDR3 length: 11 residues. CDR1 and CDR2 from the germline V gene are DFQATT and SNEGSKA (reference sequence). The germline V and J ends were trimmed by 3 bases and 7 bases, with 8 bases remaining between them. This CDR3 reads CSASLAYTQYF. The DNA for the CDR3 is TGCAGTGCTAGCCTAGCTTATACGCAGTATTTT.

This clonotype was found a few times. V gene TRBV29-1 combines with J gene TRBJ1-2; tentatively, D is TRBD1 (5 bases). Germline V gives CDR1 SQVTM, CDR2 ANQGSEA. This CDR3 has 11 residues. Trimming shortened V by 3 bases and J by 8 bases, and 10 bases separated the two germline ends. As DNA, the CDR3 is TGCAGCGTTGAGGGGGGAGGCGGCTACACCTTC. Its translation is CSVEGGGGYTF. Full variable domain (rest looked up from reference TRBV29-1 and TRBJ1-2): SAVISQKPSRDICQRGTSLTIQCQVDSQVTMMFWYRQQPGQSLTLIATANQGSEATYESGFVIDKFPISRPNLTFSTLTVSNMSPEDSSIYLCSVEGGGGYTFGSGTRLTVV.

The chain combines TRBV4-3 with TRBJ2-7; D unresolved. V was cut by 6 bases and J by 0 bases, with 12 bases left in between. The V gene's germline CDR1 is LGHNA and CDR2 YSLEER. The CDR3 is 14 residues long. The CDR3 protein is CASSLLQSSYEQYF. CDR3 DNA: TGCGCCAGCAGTCTACTACAGAGCTCCTACGAGCAGTACTTC.

This clonotype came up many times. The V gene is TRBV6-2 or TRBV6-3, the J gene TRBJ2-2, with TRBD1 matching over 7 bases. The CDR3 extends over 16 amino acids. Germline trimming cut 3 bases from V and 4 bases from J; bases unmatched to any gene: 8. Per the germline V gene, CDR1 is MNHEY and CDR2 is SVGEGT. In DNA form, the CDR3 reads TGTGCCAGCAGTTATCCAGACAGGGTGGGCACCGGGGAGCTGTTTTTT. It translates to CASSYPDRVGTGELFF.

The chain employs TRBV5-1 and TRBJ2-2; D ambiguous. Between the trimmed V and J ends, which lost 1 base and 3 bases, there was a span of 10 bases. CDR3 length: 15 amino acids. The V gene's germline CDR1 is SGHRS and CDR2 YFSETQ. CDR3 coding DNA: TGCGCCAGCAGCTTGAGCCCCCATCACACCGGGGAGCTGTTTTTT. Protein: CASSLSPHHTGELFF. Complete variable domain (other parts from reference TRBV5-1 and TRBJ2-2): KAGVTQTPRYLIKTRGQQVTLSCSPISGHRSVSWYQQTPGQGLQFLFEYFSETQRNKGNFPGRFSGRQFSNSRSEMNVSTLELGDSALYLCASSLSPHHTGELFFGEGSRLTVL.

The chain recombines TRBV24-1 with TRBJ2-1, with D possibly being TRBD2 (6 bases). CDR1 KGHDR and CDR2 SFDVKD come from the germline V gene. This CDR3 region has 13 residues. Deletions cut 4 bases from V and 12 bases from J, with 15 bases between. In DNA form, the CDR3 reads TGTGCCACCAGTGAAATCGGGACTCTAGGGCAGTTCTTC. Amino acids: CATSEIGTLGQFF.

The J gene is TRBJ2-7, the V gene TRBV2; D is unresolved. V gave up 1 base and J gave up 3 bases, with 4 bases separating them. The germline V gene encodes CDR1 SNHLY and CDR2 FYNNEI. This CDR3 contains 12 residues. The CDR3 nucleotides read TGTGCCAGCAGTGAAGATTACTACGAGCAGTACTTC. This gives the protein CASSEDYYEQYF.

This sequence joins TRBV7-9 and TRBJ2-7; D is uncertain. Per germline, CDR1 SEHNR and CDR2 FQNEAQ (reference sequence). The CDR3 has 12 residues. Trimming stripped 4 bases from V and 9 bases from J, with 13 bases between. The CDR3 protein is CASSSEGNGQYF. The CDR3 bases are TGTGCCAGCAGCTCGGAAGGGAACGGGCAGTACTTC.

This clonotype turned up a few times. The chain carries TRBV5-1 and TRBJ1-2, with D possibly TRBD1 on 6 matching bases. The V end lost 4 bases, the J end lost 7 bases, and 14 bases lay between the germline ends. Per the germline V gene, CDR1 is SGHRS and CDR2 is YFSETQ. The CDR3 has 13 amino acids. Written as DNA, the CDR3 is TGCGCCAGCAGCGCGGAGCCAGGGGTTGGCTACACCTTC. This translates into CASSAEPGVGYTF.

This clonotype has more than one count but fewer than ten. V and J are TRBV12-3 or TRBV12-4 and TRBJ2-7; 7 bases align to TRBD1. This CDR3 contains 14 residues. After removal of 7 bases from V and 2 bases from J, the junction contained 8 bases not matched to a gene. The CDR3: CASTSTGYPYEQYF. The DNA for the CDR3 is TGTGCCAGCACCTCGACAGGGTACCCCTACGAGCAGTACTTC.

There are a few counts of this clonotype. The rearrangement joins TRBV20-1 to TRBJ1-2; 7 nucleotides align to TRBD1. V dropped 4 bases and J dropped 6; count of bases not matched to a gene: 5. CDR3 length: 12 amino acids. CDR1 DFQATT and CDR2 SNEGSKA come from the germline V gene (reference sequence). The CDR3 reads CSANRGADGYTF. In DNA, the CDR3 is TGCAGTGCTAACAGGGGCGCGGATGGCTACACCTTC.

Only a few counts were recorded for this clonotype. The V and J genes are TRBV7-9 and TRBJ1-1; perhaps TRBD1 as D (6 bases). The germline V and J ends were trimmed by 6 bases and 12 bases, with 20 bases remaining between them. Germline V gene lookup returns CDR1 SEHNR and CDR2 FQNEAQ (reference sequence). The CDR3 is 13 residues long. The CDR3 here is CASSSESRGRSFF. CDR3 coding DNA: TGTGCCAGCAGTTCCGAGTCCAGGGGTAGGTCTTTCTTT.

This clonotype was found many times. The chain links TRBV9 to TRBJ2-1; no definite D call. In germline, CDR1 is SGDLS, CDR2 YYNGEE. V was cut by 4 bases and J by 6 bases, with 14 bases left in between. The CDR3 loop spans 14 amino acids. CDR3 DNA sequence: TGTGCCAGCAGCTCCTCTGTGACTGCCAATGAGCAGTTCTTC. Protein: CASSSSVTANEQFF.

This clonotype turned up a few times. This sequence joins TRBV2 and TRBJ2-3; maybe TRBD2 (5 bases). Trimming cost V 8 bases and J 8 bases, with 20 bases left between them. The CDR3 loop spans 14 amino acids. Germline assignment: CDR1 SNHLY and CDR2 FYNNEI. CDR3 loop: CASGGAGNSPTQYF. CDR3 coding DNA: TGTGCCAGCGGCGGCGCGGGCAACAGCCCTACGCAGTATTTT.

J is TRBJ2-1 and V is TRBV3-1; 7 nucleotides align to TRBD2. This CDR3 is 17 amino acids long. V shed 1 base, J shed 11 bases, and the junction held 17 bases outside the gene matches. CDR1 and CDR2 (germline): LGHDT, YNNKEL (reference sequence). The CDR3 protein is CASSQATQRGYLGKQFF. CDR3 DNA sequence: TGTGCCAGCAGCCAAGCGACTCAGCGGGGATACCTCGGGAAGCAGTTCTTC.

The sample holds many counts of this clonotype. The rearrangement links TRBV20-1 to TRBJ2-7; TRBD2 is a possible D gene (6 bases). Germline loops: CDR1 DFQATT, CDR2 SNEGSKA (reference sequence). The CDR3 spans 13 residues. Deletions cut 5 bases from V and 2 bases from J, with 13 bases between. CDR3 coding DNA: TGCAGTGCTCGTTCGGGGGTTACCTACGAGCAGTACTTC. This translates into CSARSGVTYEQYF.

The rearrangement links TRBV20-1 to TRBJ2-7; tentative D call: TRBD1 (5 bases). V lost 2 bases, J lost 2 bases, and 13 bases lay in between. The CDR3 runs to 14 residues. CDR1 is DFQATT and CDR2 is SNEGSKA in the germline V gene (reference sequence). The CDR3 loop reads CSARMPRAAYEQYF. CDR3 sequence (DNA): TGCAGTGCTAGAATGCCCAGGGCCGCCTACGAGCAGTACTTC.

This chain links TRBV6-2 or TRBV6-3 with TRBJ2-1; 7 bases are a match to TRBD1. Germline values: CDR1 MNHEY, CDR2 SVGEGT. Trimming removed 5 bases from V and 2 bases from J; junction bases left unmatched: 3. The CDR3 sequence is 14 residues long. The CDR3 reads CASSDTGAYNEQFF. The DNA for the CDR3 is TGTGCCAGCAGTGACACAGGGGCCTACAATGAGCAGTTCTTC.

The CDR3 sequence is CASSPSGGAETQYF. DNA for the CDR3: TGCGCCAGCAGCCCTAGCGGGGGGGCGGAGACCCAGTACTTC. The genes are TRBV5-1 and TRBJ2-5; 12 bases agree with TRBD2. The CDR3 sequence is 14 residues long. The germline gives CDR1 SGHRS, CDR2 YFSETQ. Losses at the gene ends were 4 bases for V and 5 bases for J; bases not matched to a gene: 3.

This clonotype turned up a few times. The J gene is TRBJ1-2, the V gene TRBV29-1, with unresolved D. Trimming pared 2 bases from V and 9 bases from J, leaving 13 bases between. The CDR3 extends over 12 amino acids. Germline values: CDR1 SQVTM, CDR2 ANQGSEA. CDR3 sequence reads: CSVETRGFRYTF. CDR3 DNA: TGCAGCGTTGAAACCCGGGGTTTCCGCTACACCTTC.

This clonotype has a handful of counts. V usage is TRBV9 and J usage is TRBJ1-2; no definite D call. There are 14 residues in the CDR3. The germline V and J ends were trimmed by 0 bases and 2 bases, with 8 bases remaining between them. CDR1 is SGDLS, CDR2 YYNGEE, per germline. As DNA, the CDR3 is TGTGCCAGCAGCGTAGAGAACGGGAACTATGGCTACACCTTC. This gives the protein CASSVENGNYGYTF.

DNA for the CDR3: TGCAGTGCTAGACCTTTAGCGGGAGCGTCCTACGAGCAGTACTTC. As protein: CSARPLAGASYEQYF. The V call is TRBV20-1, the J call TRBJ2-7, with 9 positions matching TRBD2. This CDR3 has 15 residues. Germline lookup yields CDR1 DFQATT and CDR2 SNEGSKA (reference sequence). The V and J ends lost 2 bases and 1 base, in that order; junction bases with no gene match: 6.

This clonotype was found a few times. The CDR3 reads CASSAIGLAGEQFF. DNA for the CDR3: TGTGCCAGCAGCGCAATAGGTCTAGCGGGTGAGCAGTTCTTC. The genes are TRBV7-3 and TRBJ2-1, with 8 nucleotides matching TRBD2. V lost 5 bases to trimming and J lost 9 bases; unmatched junction nucleotides: 9. There are 14 residues in the CDR3. CDR1 is SGHTA, CDR2 FQGTGA, per germline.

The V gene is TRBV5-1, the J gene TRBJ2-5; D possibly corresponds to TRBD1 (5 bases). V was cut by 0 bases and J by 4 bases, with 10 bases left in between. Germline V gene lookup returns CDR1 SGHRS and CDR2 YFSETQ. The CDR3 has 14 amino acids. The CDR3 sequence: CASSLGSGRETQYF. DNA of the CDR3: TGCGCCAGCAGCTTGGGTTCAGGGCGAGAGACCCAGTACTTC.

The gene calls are TRBV9 and TRBJ2-7; 7 nucleotides match TRBD1. Germline lookup yields CDR1 SGDLS and CDR2 YYNGEE. This CDR3 spans 15 amino acids. J was trimmed by 3 bases and V by 1 base; bases with no gene match: 7. The CDR3 DNA is TGTGCCAGCAGCGTATCCGCGACAGGGATCTACGAGCAGTACTTC. Residues: CASSVSATGIYEQYF.